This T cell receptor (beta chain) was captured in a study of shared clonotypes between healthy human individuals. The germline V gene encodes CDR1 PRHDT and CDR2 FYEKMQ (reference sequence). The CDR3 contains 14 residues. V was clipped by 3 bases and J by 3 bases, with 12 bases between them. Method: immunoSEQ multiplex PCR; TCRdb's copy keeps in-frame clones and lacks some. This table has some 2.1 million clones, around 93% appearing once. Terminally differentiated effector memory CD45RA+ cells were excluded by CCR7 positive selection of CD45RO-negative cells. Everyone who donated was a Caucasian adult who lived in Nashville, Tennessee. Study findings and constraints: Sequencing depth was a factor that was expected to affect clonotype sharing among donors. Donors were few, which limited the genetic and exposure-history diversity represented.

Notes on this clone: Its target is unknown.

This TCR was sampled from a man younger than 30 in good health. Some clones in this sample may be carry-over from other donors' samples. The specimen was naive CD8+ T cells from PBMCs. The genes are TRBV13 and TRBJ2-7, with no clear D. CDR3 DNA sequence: TGTGCCAGCAGCTTTAACTCTATTAACTACGAGCAGTACTTC. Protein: CASSFNSINYEQYF.